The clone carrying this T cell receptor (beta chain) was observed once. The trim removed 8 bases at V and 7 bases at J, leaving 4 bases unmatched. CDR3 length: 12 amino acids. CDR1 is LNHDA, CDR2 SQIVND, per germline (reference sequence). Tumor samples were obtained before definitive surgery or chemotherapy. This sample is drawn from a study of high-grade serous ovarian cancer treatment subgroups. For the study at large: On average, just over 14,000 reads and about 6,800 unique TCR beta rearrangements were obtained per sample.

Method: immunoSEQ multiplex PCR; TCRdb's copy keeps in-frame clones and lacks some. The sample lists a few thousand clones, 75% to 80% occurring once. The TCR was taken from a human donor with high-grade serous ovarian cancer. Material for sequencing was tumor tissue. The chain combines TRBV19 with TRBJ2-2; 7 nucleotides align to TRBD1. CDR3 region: CASGGQYGELFF. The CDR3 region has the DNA TGTGCCAGTGGGGGACAGTACGGGGAGCTGTTTTTT.